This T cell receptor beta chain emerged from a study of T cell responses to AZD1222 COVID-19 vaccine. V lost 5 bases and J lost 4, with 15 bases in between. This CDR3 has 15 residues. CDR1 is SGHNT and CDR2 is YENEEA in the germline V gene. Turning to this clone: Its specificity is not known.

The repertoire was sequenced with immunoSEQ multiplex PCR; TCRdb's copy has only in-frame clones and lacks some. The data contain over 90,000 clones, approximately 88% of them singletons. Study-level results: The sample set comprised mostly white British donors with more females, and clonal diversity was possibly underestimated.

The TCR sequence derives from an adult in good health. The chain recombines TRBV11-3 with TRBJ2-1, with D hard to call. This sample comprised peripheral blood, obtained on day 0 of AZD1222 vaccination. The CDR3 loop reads CASSDNSLGYNEQFF. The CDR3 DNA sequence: TGTGCCAGCAGCGACAACTCCCTAGGGTACAATGAGCAGTTCTTC.